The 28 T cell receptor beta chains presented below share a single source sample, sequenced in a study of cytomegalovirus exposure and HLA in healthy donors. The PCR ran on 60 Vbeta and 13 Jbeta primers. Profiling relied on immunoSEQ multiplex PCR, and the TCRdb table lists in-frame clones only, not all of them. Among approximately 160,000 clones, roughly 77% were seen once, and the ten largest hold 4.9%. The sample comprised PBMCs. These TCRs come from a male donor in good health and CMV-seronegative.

CDR3 amino acids: CASSLQLAGGLAYNEQFF. CDR3 bases: TGTGCCAGCAGTTTACAGCTAGCGGGGGGTTTGGCCTACAATGAGCAGTTCTTC. The chain couples TRBV27 to TRBJ2-1, with 11 positions matching TRBD2. The ends lost 2 bases at V and 2 bases at J; junction bases unmatched: 8. The CDR3 contains 18 residues. From germline, CDR1 is MNHEY and CDR2 SMNVEV (reference sequence).

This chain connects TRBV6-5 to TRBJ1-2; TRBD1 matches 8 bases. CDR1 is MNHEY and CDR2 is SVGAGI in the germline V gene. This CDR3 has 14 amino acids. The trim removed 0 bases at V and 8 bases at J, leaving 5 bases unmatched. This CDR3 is CASSYSTGAGGYTF. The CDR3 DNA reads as TGTGCCAGCAGTTACTCGACAGGGGCGGGGGGCTACACCTTC.

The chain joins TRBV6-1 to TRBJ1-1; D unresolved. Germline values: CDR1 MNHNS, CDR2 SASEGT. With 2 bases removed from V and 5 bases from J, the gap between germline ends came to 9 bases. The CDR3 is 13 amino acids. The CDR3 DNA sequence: TGTGCCAGCAGTGAAATGCGGAGAACTGAAGCTTTCTTT. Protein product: CASSEMRRTEAFF.

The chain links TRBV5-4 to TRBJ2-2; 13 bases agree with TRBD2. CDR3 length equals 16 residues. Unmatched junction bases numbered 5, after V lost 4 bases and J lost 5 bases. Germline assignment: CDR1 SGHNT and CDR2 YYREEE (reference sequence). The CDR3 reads CASSPGTSGNTGELFF. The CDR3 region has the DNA TGTGCCAGCAGCCCAGGGACTAGCGGGAATACCGGGGAGCTGTTTTTT.

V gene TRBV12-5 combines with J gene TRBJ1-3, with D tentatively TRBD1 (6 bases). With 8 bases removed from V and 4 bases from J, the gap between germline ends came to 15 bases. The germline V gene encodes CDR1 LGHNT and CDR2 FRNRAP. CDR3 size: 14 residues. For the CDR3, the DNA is TGTGCTAGTTCCCTTACAGGGATCGGAAACACCATATATTTT. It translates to CASSLTGIGNTIYF. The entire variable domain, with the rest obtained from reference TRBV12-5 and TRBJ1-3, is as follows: DARVTQTPRHKVTEMGQEVTMRCQPILGHNTVFWYRQTMMQGLELLAYFRNRAPLDDSGMPKDRFSAEMPDATLATLKIQPSEPRDSAVYFCASSLTGIGNTIYFGEGSWLTVV.

CDR3 coding DNA: TGTGCCAGCAATCCTAGGGACACCGATAATGAAAAACTGTTTTTT. This codes for CASNPRDTDNEKLFF. The chain combines TRBV16 with TRBJ1-4; TRBD1 might be the D (6 bases). The V gene lost 7 bases and the J gene lost 4 bases, with 16 bases spanning the gap. Germline V gene lookup returns CDR1 KGHSY and CDR2 FQNENV. The CDR3 loop spans 15 amino acids.

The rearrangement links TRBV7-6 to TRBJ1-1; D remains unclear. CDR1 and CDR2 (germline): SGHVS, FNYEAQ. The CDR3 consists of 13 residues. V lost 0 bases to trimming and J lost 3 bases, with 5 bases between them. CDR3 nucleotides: TGTGCCAGCAGCTTAGCCAGGCACACTGAAGCTTTCTTT. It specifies CASSLARHTEAFF.

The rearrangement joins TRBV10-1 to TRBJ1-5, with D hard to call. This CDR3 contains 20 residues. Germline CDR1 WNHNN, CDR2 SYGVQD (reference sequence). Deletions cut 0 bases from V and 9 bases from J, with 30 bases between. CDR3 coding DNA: TGCGCCAGCAGTGAGTCGTATCTGGGAGGGAATACCCCCCTTGGCAGGCCCCAGCATTTT. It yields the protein CASSESYLGGNTPLGRPQHF.

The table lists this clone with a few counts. The CDR3 reads CASSVEEVRTGELFF. Written as DNA, the CDR3 is TGTGCCAGCAGCGTAGAGGAGGTCCGGACCGGGGAGCTGTTTTTT. The chain combines TRBV9 with TRBJ2-2, with D possibly being TRBD2 (5 bases). CDR1 SGDLS and CDR2 YYNGEE come from the germline V gene. V was trimmed by 0 bases and J by 5 bases, leaving 11 bases between them. The CDR3 is 15 amino acids.

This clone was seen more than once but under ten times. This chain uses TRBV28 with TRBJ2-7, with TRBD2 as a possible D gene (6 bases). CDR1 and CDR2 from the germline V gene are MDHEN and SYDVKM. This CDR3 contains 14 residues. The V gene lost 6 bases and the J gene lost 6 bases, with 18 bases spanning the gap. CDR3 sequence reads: CASSLEGRYREQYF. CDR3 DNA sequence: TGTGCCAGCAGCCTCGAGGGGAGGTATCGCGAGCAGTACTTC.

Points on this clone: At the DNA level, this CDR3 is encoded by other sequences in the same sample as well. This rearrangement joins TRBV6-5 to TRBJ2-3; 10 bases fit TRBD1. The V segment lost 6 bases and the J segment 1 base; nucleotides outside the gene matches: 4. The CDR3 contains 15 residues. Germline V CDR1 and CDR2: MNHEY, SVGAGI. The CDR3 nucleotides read TGTGCCAGCAGACCCGGGACAGGGGGCACAGATACGCAGTATTTT. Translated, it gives CASRPGTGGTDTQYF.

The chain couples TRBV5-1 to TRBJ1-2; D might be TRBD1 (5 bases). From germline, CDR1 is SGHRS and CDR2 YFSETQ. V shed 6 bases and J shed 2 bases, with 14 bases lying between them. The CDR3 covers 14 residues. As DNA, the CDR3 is TGCGCCAGCAATAAGGGGTACGCGAACTATGGCTACACCTTC. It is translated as CASNKGYANYGYTF.

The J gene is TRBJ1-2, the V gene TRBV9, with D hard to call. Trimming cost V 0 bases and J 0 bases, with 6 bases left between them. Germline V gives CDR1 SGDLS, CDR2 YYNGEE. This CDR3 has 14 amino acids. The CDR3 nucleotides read TGTGCCAGCAGCGTAGTCACGGCTAACTATGGCTACACCTTC. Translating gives CASSVVTANYGYTF.

CDR3 DNA sequence: TGTGCCAGCAGCTTAGGGCTAGTCCGCACAGATACGCAGTATTTT. Its protein is CASSLGLVRTDTQYF. The chain carries TRBV7-2 and TRBJ2-3; no reliable D call. The CDR3 sequence is 15 residues long. Per the germline V gene, CDR1 is SGHTA and CDR2 is FQGNSA. V lost 1 base, J lost 1 base, and 9 bases lay in between.

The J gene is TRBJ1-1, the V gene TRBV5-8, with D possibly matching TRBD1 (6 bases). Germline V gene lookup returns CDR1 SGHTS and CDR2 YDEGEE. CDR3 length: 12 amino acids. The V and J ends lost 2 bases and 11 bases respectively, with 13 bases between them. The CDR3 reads CASSLKGGVAFF. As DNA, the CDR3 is TGTGCCAGCAGCTTAAAGGGGGGGGTGGCTTTCTTT. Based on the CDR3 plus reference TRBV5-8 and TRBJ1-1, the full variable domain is EAGVTQSPTHLIKTRGQQATLRCSPISGHTSVYWYQQALGLGLQFLLWYDEGEERNRGNFPPRFSGRQFPNYSSELNVNALELEDSALYLCASSLKGGVAFFGQGTRLTVV.

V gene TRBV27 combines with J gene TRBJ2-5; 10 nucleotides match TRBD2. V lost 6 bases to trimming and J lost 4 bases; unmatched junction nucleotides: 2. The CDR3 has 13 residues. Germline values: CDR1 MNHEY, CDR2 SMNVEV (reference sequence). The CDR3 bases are TGTGCCAGCAGCCAGCGGGAGGGAGAGACCCAGTACTTC. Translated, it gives CASSQREGETQYF.

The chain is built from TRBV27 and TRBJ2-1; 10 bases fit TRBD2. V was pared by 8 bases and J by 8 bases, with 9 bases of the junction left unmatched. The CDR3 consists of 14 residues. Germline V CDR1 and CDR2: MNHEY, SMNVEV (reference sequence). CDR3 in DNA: TGTGCCAGCGGAGCTAGCGGGAGAGTCTATGAGCAGTTCTTC. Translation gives CASGASGRVYEQFF.

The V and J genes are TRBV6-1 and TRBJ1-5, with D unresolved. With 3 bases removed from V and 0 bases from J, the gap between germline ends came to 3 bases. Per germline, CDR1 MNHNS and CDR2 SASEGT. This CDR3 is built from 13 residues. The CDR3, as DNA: TGTGCCAGCAGTGACATTAGCAATCAGCCCCAGCATTTT. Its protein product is CASSDISNQPQHF.

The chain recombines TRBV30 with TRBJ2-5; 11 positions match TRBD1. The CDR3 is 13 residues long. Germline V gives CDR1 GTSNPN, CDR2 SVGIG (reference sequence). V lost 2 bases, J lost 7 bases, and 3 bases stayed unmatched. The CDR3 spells CAWSRDRGGTQYF. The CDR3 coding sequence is TGTGCCTGGAGTCGGGACAGGGGGGGGACCCAGTACTTC.

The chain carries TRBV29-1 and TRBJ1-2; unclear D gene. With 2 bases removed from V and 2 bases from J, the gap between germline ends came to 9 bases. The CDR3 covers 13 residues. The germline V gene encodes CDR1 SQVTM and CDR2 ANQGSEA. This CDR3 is CSVEQPGNYGYTF. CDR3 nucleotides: TGCAGCGTTGAACAGCCAGGAAACTATGGCTACACCTTC. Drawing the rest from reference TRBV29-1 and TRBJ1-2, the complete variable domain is SAVISQKPSRDICQRGTSLTIQCQVDSQVTMMFWYRQQPGQSLTLIATANQGSEATYESGFVIDKFPISRPNLTFSTLTVSNMSPEDSSIYLCSVEQPGNYGYTFGSGTRLTVV.

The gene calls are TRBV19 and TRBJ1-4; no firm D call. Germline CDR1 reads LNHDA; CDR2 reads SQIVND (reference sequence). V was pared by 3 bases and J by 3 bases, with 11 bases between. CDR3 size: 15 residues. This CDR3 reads CASSMEAGPNEKLFF. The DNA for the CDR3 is TGTGCCAGTAGTATGGAGGCAGGCCCTAATGAAAAACTGTTTTTT.

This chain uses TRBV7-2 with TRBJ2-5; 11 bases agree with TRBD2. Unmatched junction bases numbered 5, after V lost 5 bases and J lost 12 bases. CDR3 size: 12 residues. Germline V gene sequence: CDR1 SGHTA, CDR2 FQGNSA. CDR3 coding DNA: TGTGCCAGCAGCGGATTTAGCGGGGGGGAGTACTTC. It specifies CASSGFSGGEYF.

CDR3 in DNA: TGTGCCAGCACCTTAGCGGGGGGGAACTGGGAGCTGTTTTTT. Its translation: CASTLAGGNWELFF. The chain carries TRBV27 and TRBJ2-2; TRBD2 matches 11 bases. Per germline, CDR1 MNHEY and CDR2 SMNVEV (reference sequence). The CDR3 totals 14 residues. The V and J ends lost 7 bases and 9 bases, in that order; junction bases with no gene match: 7.

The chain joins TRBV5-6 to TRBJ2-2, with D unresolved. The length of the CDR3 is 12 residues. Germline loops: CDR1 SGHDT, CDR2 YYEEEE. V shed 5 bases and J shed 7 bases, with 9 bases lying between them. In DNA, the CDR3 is TGTGCCAGCAGGAATACAGTCGGGGAGCTGTTTTTT. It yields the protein CASRNTVGELFF.

CDR3 sequence reads: CASRGRATGELFF. The CDR3 DNA sequence: TGTGCCAGCAGGGGGCGTGCCACCGGGGAGCTGTTTTTT. The gene calls are TRBV28 and TRBJ2-2; tentatively, D is TRBD1 (5 bases). V lost 6 bases to trimming and J lost 4 bases, with 9 bases between them. From germline, CDR1 is MDHEN and CDR2 SYDVKM. The CDR3 is 13 residues long.

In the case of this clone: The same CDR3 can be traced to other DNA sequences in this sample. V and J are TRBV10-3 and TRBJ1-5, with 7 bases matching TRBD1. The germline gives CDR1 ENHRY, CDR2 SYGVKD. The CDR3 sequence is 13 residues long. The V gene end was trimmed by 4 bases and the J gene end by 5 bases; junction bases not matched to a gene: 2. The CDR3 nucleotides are TGTGCCATCAGTGGACAGGGCGATCAGCCCCAGCATTTT. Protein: CAISGQGDQPQHF.

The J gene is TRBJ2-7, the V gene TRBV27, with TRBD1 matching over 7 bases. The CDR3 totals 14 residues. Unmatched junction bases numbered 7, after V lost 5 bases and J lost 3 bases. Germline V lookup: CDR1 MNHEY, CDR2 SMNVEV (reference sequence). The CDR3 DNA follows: TGTGCCAGCAGTCCGACAGGGATTTACTACGAGCAGTACTTC. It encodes CASSPTGIYYEQYF.

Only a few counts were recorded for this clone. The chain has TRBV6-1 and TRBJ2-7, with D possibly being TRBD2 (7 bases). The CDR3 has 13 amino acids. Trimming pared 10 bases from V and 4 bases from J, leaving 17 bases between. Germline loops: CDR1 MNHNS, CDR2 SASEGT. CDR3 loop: CATTLGGRYEQYF. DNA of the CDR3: TGTGCCACTACCCTGGGGGGGCGGTACGAGCAGTACTTC.